This TCR beta chain was observed in a study of T cell responses to AZD1222 COVID-19 vaccine. Study as a whole: Second-dose intervals of approximately 4 or approximately 12 weeks were pooled. Findings and caveats of the study: Spike-wide coverage was observed for vaccine-associated CD4 TCRs, with dominant responses at 160-218 and 743-854. Elevations in Spike-specific TCR breadth and depth followed administration of two AZD1222 doses.

In regard to this clone: Its matching antigen is unknown.

V lost 1 base, J lost 2 bases, and 5 bases stayed unmatched. Germline lookup yields CDR1 MDHEN and CDR2 SYDVKM. This CDR3 contains 19 residues. Data came from immunoSEQ multiplex PCR; TCRdb stores just in-frame clones and leaves some out. The repertoire holds more than 100,000 clones, around nine tenths seen once, with around 1.7% in the top ten. The source was peripheral blood, collected on day 0 of AZD1222 vaccination. The chain has TRBV28 and TRBJ2-2; the match to TRBD2 covers 15 bases. This clonotype was sampled from an adult in good health. The CDR3 nucleotides are TGTGCCAGCAGTTTATTCTGGACTAGCGGGAGGGGTAACACCGGGGAGCTGTTTTTT. Translating it yields CASSLFWTSGRGNTGELFF.